Given below is one T cell receptor (beta chain) in context. This sample was taken from a study of blood T cell repertoires in COVID-19. Enrolled through a virtual design, the participants were between about 18 and 100 years of age and came from under 25 US areas. The assay was immunoSEQ multiplex PCR, and TCRdb's table has in-frame clones only and misses some. The profile covers some 220,000 clones, with 70% to 85% appearing a single time and approximately 1.3% taken by the ten largest. The CDR3 length is 16 residues. Per germline, CDR1 SGHKS and CDR2 YYEKEE (reference sequence). Trimming removed 0 bases from V and 2 bases from J; junction bases left unmatched: 3.

The TCR was taken from a woman aged 40 to 50 with acute COVID-19. The material sequenced was PBMCs or T cells enriched from blood (not recorded which). This chain uses TRBV5-5 with TRBJ2-1; 9 bases align to TRBD1. The CDR3 protein is CASSLVGTGTYNEQFF. Written as DNA, the CDR3 is TGTGCCAGCAGCTTGGTAGGGACAGGGACCTACAATGAGCAGTTCTTC. Variable domain in full (rest from reference TRBV5-5 and TRBJ2-1): DAGVTQSPTHLIKTRGQQVTLRCSPISGHKSVSWYQQVLGQGPQFIFQYYEKEERGRGNFPDRFSARQFPNYSSELNVNALLLGDSALYLCASSLVGTGTYNEQFFGPGTRLTVL.